This TCR beta chain appears in the sequencing data of a study of blood T cell repertoires in COVID-19. Study context: Nucleic acid was either cDNA or gDNA, and it came from T cells, B-cell-depleted T cells, or PBMCs.

The length of the CDR3 is 13 residues. The V end was cut by 5 bases, the J end by 4 bases, with 11 bases between. Germline loops: CDR1 SEHNR, CDR2 FQNEAQ (reference sequence). Profiled with immunoSEQ multiplex PCR; TCRdb holds only in-frame clones, not every one. This table holds around 320,000 clones, roughly 87% found once. The sequenced sample was peripheral blood. The chain employs TRBV7-9 and TRBJ1-2, with no clear D. The receptor was derived from a man between 18 and 29 years old with active or convalescent COVID-19. The CDR3 region is CASSPRESYGYTF. In DNA, the CDR3 is TGTGCCAGCAGCCCCCGGGAGAGCTATGGCTACACCTTC.